This T cell receptor beta chain was identified during a study of CD8+ T cells in alopecia areata. Trimming removed 5 bases at V and 12 bases at J, with 14 bases between. This CDR3 region has 12 residues. Germline V gene data show CDR1 as SGHTA and CDR2 as FQGNSA. Isolated RNA was reverse transcribed into cDNA used as the sequencing template. TCRdb keeps only in-frame clones here, not all; method: immunoSEQ multiplex PCR. The repertoire holds about 150,000 clones, with 40% to 50% as singletons. Specimen: CD4+ T cells sorted from blood. The chain links TRBV7-2 to TRBJ2-1; D ambiguous. The TCR was taken from a human donor with alopecia areata. The CDR3 nucleotides read TGTGCCAGCAGCCCCCCCGGCTTGGGGCAGTTCTTC. Translated: CASSPPGLGQFF.